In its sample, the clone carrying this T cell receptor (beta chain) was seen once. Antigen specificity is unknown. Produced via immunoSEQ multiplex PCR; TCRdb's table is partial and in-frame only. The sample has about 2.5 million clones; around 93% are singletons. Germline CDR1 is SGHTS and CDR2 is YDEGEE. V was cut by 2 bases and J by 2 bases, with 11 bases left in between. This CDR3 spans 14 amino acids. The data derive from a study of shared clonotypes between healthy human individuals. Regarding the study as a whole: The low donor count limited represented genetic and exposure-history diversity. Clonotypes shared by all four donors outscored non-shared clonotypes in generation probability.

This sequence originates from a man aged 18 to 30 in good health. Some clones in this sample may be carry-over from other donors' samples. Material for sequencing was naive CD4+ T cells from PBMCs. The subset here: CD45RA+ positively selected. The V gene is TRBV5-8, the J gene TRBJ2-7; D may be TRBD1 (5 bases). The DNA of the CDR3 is TGTGCCAGCAGCTTTGACAGATTGGCCTACGAGCAGTACTTC. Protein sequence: CASSFDRLAYEQYF.